The 15 T cell receptor beta chains reported below all come from one sample, sequenced in a study of OX40 agonist ivuxolimab in advanced cancers. Clones were read by immunoSEQ multiplex PCR, and TCRdb kept only the in-frame ones, dropping some. Among some 43,000 clones listed, roughly 94% were seen once. This sample comprised CD4+ or CD8+ T cells sorted from blood, obtained in a trial of the OX40 agonist ivuxolimab. Receptor source: an adult with an advanced solid tumor such as melanoma, head and neck, liver or kidney cancer.

The J gene is TRBJ2-7, the V gene TRBV11-1, with a weak D call TRBD2 (6 bases). Germline-derived CDR1 and CDR2 are SGHAT and FQDESV (reference sequence). The CDR3 spans 16 residues. The V and J ends lost 4 bases and 2 bases respectively, with 18 bases between them. CDR3 sequence (DNA): TGTGCCAGCAGCTCCCGGGAGAGGGGATCGCCCTACGAGCAGTACTTC. It specifies CASSSRERGSPYEQYF.

This clone appeared once. This chain joins TRBV27 and TRBJ2-1, with 7 bases matching TRBD2. CDR3 length equals 14 residues. The V gene's germline CDR1 is MNHEY and CDR2 SMNVEV (reference sequence). Trimming removed 6 bases from V and 7 bases from J; junction bases left unmatched: 9. CDR3 loop: CASSPGLVGNEQFF. In DNA form, the CDR3 reads TGTGCCAGCAGCCCCGGACTAGTGGGTAATGAGCAGTTCTTC.

This clone was seen a few times. V usage is TRBV30 and J usage is TRBJ1-2, with D unresolved. The V and J ends lost 1 base and 0 bases respectively, with 9 bases between them. In germline, CDR1 is GTSNPN, CDR2 SVGIG (reference sequence). The CDR3 extends over 14 amino acids. In DNA, the CDR3 is TGTGCCTGGAGTGGAACCGGCACTAACTATGGCTACACCTTC. Translated, it gives CAWSGTGTNYGYTF.

This rearrangement joins TRBV10-2 to TRBJ2-7, with TRBD1 identical over 8 bases. This CDR3 contains 13 residues. Germline V gene sequence: CDR1 WSHSY, CDR2 SAAADI. V lost 4 bases to trimming and J lost 3 bases; unmatched junction nucleotides: 2. Here the CDR3 DNA reads TGCGCCAGCAGTGGACAGGGGAACTACGAGCAGTACTTC. Its protein is CASSGQGNYEQYF.

The V gene is TRBV9, the J gene TRBJ2-1, with 7 bases aligning to TRBD2. There are 19 residues in the CDR3. V lost 6 bases to trimming and J lost 0 bases; unmatched junction nucleotides: 18. The germline gives CDR1 SGDLS, CDR2 YYNGEE. In DNA form, the CDR3 reads TGTGCCAGCACCGACCCGGGGGGAGGTGGACTCCGCTCCTACAATGAGCAGTTCTTC. It is translated as CASTDPGGGGLRSYNEQFF.

The V and J genes are TRBV27 and TRBJ1-1; D may be TRBD1 (6 bases). Germline V CDR1 and CDR2: MNHEY, SMNVEV (reference sequence). This CDR3 has 15 amino acids. The germline V and J ends were trimmed by 7 bases and 1 base, with 16 bases remaining between them. The CDR3: CASTSAQGPNTEAFF. In DNA form, the CDR3 reads TGTGCCAGCACATCAGCTCAGGGGCCGAACACTGAAGCTTTCTTT.

V gene TRBV18 combines with J gene TRBJ1-1; D not resolved. The CDR3 contains 12 residues. Germline V lookup: CDR1 KGHSH, CDR2 LQKENI. V lost 5 bases, J lost 7 bases, and 11 bases lay in between. In nucleotides, the CDR3 is TGTGCCAGCTCAGACGGGAGTAGTGAAGCTTTCTTT. Translation: CASSDGSSEAFF.

The V and J genes are TRBV9 and TRBJ1-2; D is unclear. Germline V gene sequence: CDR1 SGDLS, CDR2 YYNGEE. The V gene lost 5 bases and the J gene lost 8 bases, with 19 bases spanning the gap. The CDR3 length is 14 residues. CDR3 coding DNA: TGTGCCAGCAGTCCCGGCGGTGGCGATACGGGCTACACCTTC. Translating it yields CASSPGGGDTGYTF.

The rearrangement uses TRBV7-3 and TRBJ2-3; 9 bases map to TRBD2. The CDR3 has 19 amino acids. Losses at the gene ends were 1 base for V and 0 bases for J; bases not matched to a gene: 11. Germline V lookup: CDR1 SGHTA, CDR2 FQGTGA. As DNA, the CDR3 is TGTGCCAGCAGCTTAAGGGTAGCGGGAGCACCTACTAGCACAGATACGCAGTATTTT. This codes for CASSLRVAGAPTSTDTQYF.

The chain is built from TRBV7-9 and TRBJ2-1, with 7 bases identical to TRBD1. Germline loops: CDR1 SEHNR, CDR2 FQNEAQ (reference sequence). CDR3 length: 11 amino acids. Germline trimming cut 7 bases from V and 8 bases from J; bases unmatched to any gene: 2. The CDR3 nucleotides read TGTGCCAGCATAAGGGGGCATGAGCAGTTCTTC. This translates into CASIRGHEQFF.

The V call is TRBV5-1, the J call TRBJ2-2; D is uncertain. CDR1 is SGHRS and CDR2 is YFSETQ in the germline V gene. The CDR3 extends over 14 amino acids. V lost 1 base, J lost 1 base, and 5 bases lay in between. CDR3: CASSLWQNTGELFF. CDR3 sequence (DNA): TGCGCCAGCAGCTTGTGGCAGAACACCGGGGAGCTGTTTTTT.

The V call is TRBV7-8, the J call TRBJ2-7; 9 bases line up with TRBD2. V dropped 1 base and J dropped 7; count of bases not matched to a gene: 5. Per the germline V gene, CDR1 is SGHVS and CDR2 is FQNEAQ. The CDR3 loop spans 14 amino acids. CDR3 nucleotide sequence: TGTGCCAGCAGCTTAGGAGCGGGAGGACGGGAGCAGTACTTC. Translation: CASSLGAGGREQYF.

The chain combines TRBV2 with TRBJ2-1, with D possibly matching TRBD2 (5 bases). Trimming removed 3 bases at V and 3 bases at J, with 21 bases between. CDR3 length: 18 amino acids. The germline CDR1 and CDR2 sequences are SNHLY and FYNNEI. CDR3 protein: CASSDPALHGVFYNEQFF. CDR3 DNA sequence: TGTGCCAGCAGTGATCCGGCACTTCACGGGGTCTTCTACAATGAGCAGTTCTTC.

The gene calls are TRBV4-2 and TRBJ2-7; D not resolved. Germline lookup yields CDR1 LGHNA and CDR2 YNFKEQ. This CDR3 has 13 amino acids. Trimming took off 0 bases at V and 7 bases at J, with 10 bases between the two ends. The CDR3 loop is CASSQEDMAEQYF. The CDR3 region has the DNA TGTGCCAGCAGCCAAGAAGACATGGCTGAGCAGTACTTC.

This clone has just one count. CDR3 loop: CASSLSPLTADPNYGYTF. CDR3 nucleotides: TGTGCCAGCAGTTTATCCCCTCTGACAGCCGACCCAAACTATGGCTACACCTTC. The rearrangement joins TRBV27 to TRBJ1-2; D may be TRBD1 (5 bases). In germline, CDR1 is MNHEY, CDR2 SMNVEV (reference sequence). V lost 0 bases and J 2 bases, leaving 19 bases between the germline ends. The CDR3 totals 18 residues.